These 14 T cell receptor beta chains originate from one sample sequenced in a study of identical twins. TCRdb recomputed calls from the 5' RACE reads with MiXCR, one row per CDR3 protein. The table shows hundreds of thousands of distinct CDR3 sequences, with 15% to 20% occurring only once. Another study also made use of these data, one on T cells expressing NK-cell markers.

The sample consisted of PBMCs. The receptors originated from a woman between 18 and 29 years old in good health.

The chain couples TRBV5-1 to TRBJ2-1; perhaps TRBD1 as D (6 bases). Between the trimmed V and J ends, which lost 4 bases and 4 bases, there was a span of 12 bases. This CDR3 spans 14 amino acids. Germline CDR1 SGHRS, CDR2 YFSETQ. CDR3 nucleotide sequence: TGCGCCAGCAGCCGTGGGACATTATACAATGAGCAGTTCTTC. Translating gives CASSRGTLYNEQFF.

This rearrangement joins TRBV2 to TRBJ2-7; TRBD1 is a possible D gene (6 bases). V was shortened by 10 bases and J by 4 bases, with 17 bases between the two germline ends. This CDR3 contains 13 residues. The germline gives CDR1 SNHLY, CDR2 FYNNEI. The CDR3: CATGYTGTYEQYF. CDR3 bases: TGTGCCACGGGGTATACAGGGACGTACGAGCAGTACTTC.

CDR3 in amino acids: CASSSQPGRGNTEAFF. The CDR3 bases are TGTGCCAGCAGTTCCCAACCGGGACGGGGAAACACTGAAGCTTTCTTT. The V gene is TRBV27, the J gene TRBJ1-1; tentative D call: TRBD1 (5 bases). This CDR3 is 16 amino acids long. In germline, CDR1 is MNHEY, CDR2 SMNVEV (reference sequence). With 4 bases removed from V and 2 bases from J, the gap between germline ends came to 17 bases.

The gene calls are TRBV7-9 and TRBJ1-5; D is unresolved. This CDR3 comprises 14 residues. V dropped 5 bases and J dropped 4 bases, with 12 bases sitting between them. The germline V gene has CDR1 SEHNR and CDR2 FQNEAQ (reference sequence). CDR3 protein: CASSHDWSNQPQHF. CDR3 coding DNA: TGTGCCAGCAGCCACGACTGGAGTAATCAGCCCCAGCATTTT.

The V and J genes are TRBV12-3 or TRBV12-4 and TRBJ2-7, with 10 bases lining up with TRBD1. The CDR3 spans 17 residues. V was pared by 6 bases and J by 4 bases, with 15 bases of the junction left unmatched. CDR3 region: CASSAPRDRGSKYEQYF. The CDR3 DNA sequence: TGTGCCAGCAGCGCACCCAGGGACAGGGGAAGTAAGTACGAGCAGTACTTC.

This clonotype was seen at least ten times. This chain links TRBV12-3 or TRBV12-4 with TRBJ2-7; 9 positions match TRBD2. The CDR3 is made up of 13 amino acids. Trimming removed 6 bases from V and 3 bases from J; junction bases left unmatched: 3. This CDR3 reads CASSPSGNYEQYF. The CDR3 nucleotides read TGTGCCAGCAGCCCTAGCGGGAACTACGAGCAGTACTTC.

This clonotype was found many times. The chain recombines TRBV20-1 with TRBJ2-5; tentative D call: TRBD1 (6 bases). Trimming took off 6 bases at V and 5 bases at J, with 16 bases between the two ends. There are 13 residues in the CDR3. Germline V gene sequence: CDR1 DFQATT, CDR2 SNEGSKA (reference sequence). As DNA, the CDR3 is TGCAGTGCGGCTAGGGGGAGATCGGAGACCCAGTACTTC. Translating it yields CSAARGRSETQYF.

This clonotype was picked up many times. The rearrangement joins TRBV11-3 to TRBJ2-3; either TRBD1 or TRBD2 may supply D (5 bases each). Germline V gene lookup returns CDR1 SGHNT and CDR2 YENEEA. V was pared by 5 bases and J by 2 bases, with 17 bases between. The CDR3 extends over 16 amino acids. CDR3 DNA sequence: TGTGCCAGCAGCCCAATCCTCGGGGCCTCCACAGATACGCAGTATTTT. It specifies CASSPILGASTDTQYF. The full variable domain, rest sourced from reference TRBV11-3 and TRBJ2-3, is EAGVVQSPRYKIIEKKQPVAFWCNPISGHNTLYWYLQNLGQGPELLIRYENEEAVDDSQLPKDRFSAERLKGVDSTLKIQPAELGDSAVYLCASSPILGASTDTQYFGPGTRLTVL.

The V and J genes are TRBV6-2 or TRBV6-3 and TRBJ2-2; D is unclear. Germline values: CDR1 MNHEY, CDR2 SVGEGT. V was trimmed by 7 bases and J by 3 bases, leaving 6 bases between them. The length of the CDR3 is 12 residues. The CDR3, as DNA: TGTGCCAGCATGACGGACACCGGGGAGCTGTTTTTT. It is translated as CASMTDTGELFF.

V usage is TRBV10-3 and J usage is TRBJ2-3; 7 bases match TRBD2. Germline CDR1 ENHRY, CDR2 SYGVKD. With V trimmed by 7 bases and J by 6 bases, 7 bases remained unmatched. This CDR3 spans 13 amino acids. The CDR3 spells CAITPGGADTQYF. The CDR3 DNA is TGTGCCATCACCCCGGGGGGTGCGGATACGCAGTATTTT.

The rearrangement links TRBV20-1 to TRBJ1-2, with D maybe TRBD1 (6 bases). Germline V gives CDR1 DFQATT, CDR2 SNEGSKA (reference sequence). V was clipped by 6 bases and J by 1 base, with 15 bases between them. The CDR3 spans 14 residues. The CDR3 region has the DNA TGCAGTGCCCCAGGGGAGTGGGGTAACTATGGCTACACCTTC. Translation: CSAPGEWGNYGYTF.

This clonotype has a handful of counts. This chain's CDR3 is CASSTRGTSNSPLHF. CDR3 in DNA: TGTGCCAGCAGTACTCGAGGGACAAGTAATTCACCCCTCCACTTT. The V gene is TRBV6-5, the J gene TRBJ1-6; D might be TRBD1 (6 bases). There are 15 residues in the CDR3. The V gene's germline CDR1 is MNHEY and CDR2 SVGAGI. Trimming pared 5 bases from V and 6 bases from J, leaving 14 bases between.

This clonotype was counted at least ten times. The chain combines TRBV12-3 or TRBV12-4 with TRBJ1-1, with D unclear. V was shortened by 3 bases and J by 3 bases, with 8 bases between the two germline ends. This CDR3 spans 13 amino acids. The CDR3 region is CASSFSRDTEAFF. CDR3 in DNA: TGTGCCAGCAGTTTCTCTCGGGACACTGAAGCTTTCTTT.

The rearrangement links TRBV20-1 to TRBJ2-4; the match to TRBD2 covers 15 bases. This CDR3 region has 17 residues. Trimming cost V 8 bases and J 1 base; bases outside gene matches: 9. Germline V CDR1 and CDR2: DFQATT, SNEGSKA (reference sequence). The CDR3 nucleotides are TGCAGTTCCACCGGGACTAGCGGGAGGAGTGCCAAAAACATTCAGTACTTC. This encodes CSSTGTSGRSAKNIQYF.